This T cell receptor (beta chain) is drawn from a study of blood T cell repertoires in COVID-19. Here immunoSEQ multiplex PCR was the method, and the copy in TCRdb shows in-frame clones only, minus some. Among 250,000 to 350,000 clones listed, roughly 89% were seen once. About this clone: The junction departs from the called germline gene at one end, perhaps through a read error.

The receptor comes from a man younger than 45 with acute or convalescent COVID-19. Material for sequencing was peripheral blood.

This CDR3 is CASSLTGGANTGELFF. The CDR3 DNA reads TGTGCTAGCAGTCTGACAGGGGGCGCAAACACCGGGGAGCTGTTTTTT. This chain connects TRBV7-7 to TRBJ2-2; 10 bases are shared with TRBD1. Germline V lookup: CDR1 SSHAT, CDR2 FNYEAQ (reference sequence). The CDR3 sequence is 16 residues long.